The 2 T cell receptor beta chains in this list originate from one sample, sequenced in a study of shared clonotypes between healthy human individuals. Clones were sequenced by immunoSEQ multiplex PCR, and TCRdb holds only the in-frame ones, with some missing. The table records 400,000 to 600,000 clones, around 79% of them present only once. Specimen: PBMCs. The origin of the receptors is a woman in her thirties or forties in good health. Some clones in this sample may be carry-over from other donors' samples.

The chain employs TRBV6-5 and TRBJ1-2; TRBD1 aligns across 7 bases. Per the germline V gene, CDR1 is MNHEY and CDR2 is SVGAGI. The CDR3 is 13 amino acids. V lost 2 bases, J lost 10 bases, and 7 bases stayed unmatched. The CDR3 reads CASSYTGQLPYTF. CDR3 nucleotides: TGTGCCAGCAGTTACACGGGACAGCTACCCTACACCTTC.

J is TRBJ2-7 and V is TRBV7-8; D is uncertain. The CDR3 covers 16 residues. V lost 1 base and J 0 bases, leaving 13 bases between the germline ends. The germline gives CDR1 SGHVS, CDR2 FQNEAQ. CDR3 bases: TGTGCCAGCAGCTTAGAACGGGCGACGAGCTCCTACGAGCAGTACTTC. Its protein is CASSLERATSSYEQYF.